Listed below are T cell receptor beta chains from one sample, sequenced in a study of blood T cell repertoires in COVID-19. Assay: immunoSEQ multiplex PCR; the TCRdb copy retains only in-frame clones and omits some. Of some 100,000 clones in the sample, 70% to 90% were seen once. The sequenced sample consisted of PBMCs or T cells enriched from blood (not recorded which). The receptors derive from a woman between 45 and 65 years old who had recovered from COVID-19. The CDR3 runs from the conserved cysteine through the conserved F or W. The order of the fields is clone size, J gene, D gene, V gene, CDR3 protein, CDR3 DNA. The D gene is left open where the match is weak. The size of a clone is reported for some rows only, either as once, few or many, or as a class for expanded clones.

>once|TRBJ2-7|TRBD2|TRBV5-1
CASSLELAGGSRDF
TGCGCCAGCAGCTTGGAACTAGCGGGAGGTAGTCGGGACTTC
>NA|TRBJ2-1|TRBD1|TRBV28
CASSLPDRGRVEQFF
TGTGCCAGCAGTTTACCGGACAGGGGGCGGGTTGAGCAGTTCTTC
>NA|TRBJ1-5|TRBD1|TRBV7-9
CASSLETGGLNQPQHF
TGTGCCAGCAGCTTAGAGACAGGGGGTCTTAATCAGCCCCAGCATTTT
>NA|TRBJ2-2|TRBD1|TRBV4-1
CASSQNRGTGELFF
TGCGCCAGCAGCCAAAACAGGGGAACCGGGGAGCTGTTTTTT
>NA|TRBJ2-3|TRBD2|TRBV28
CASTPLGQLAGDTSTDTQYF
TGTGCCAGCACCCCCCTCGGACAGCTAGCGGGGGACACCAGCACAGATACGCAGTATTTT
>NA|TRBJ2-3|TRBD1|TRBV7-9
CASSLATGRADTQYF
TGTGCCAGCAGCTTAGCGACAGGGCGGGCAGATACGCAGTATTTT
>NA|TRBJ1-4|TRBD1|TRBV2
CASSTGQGGMFF
TGTGCCAGCAGTACAGGACAGGGGGGCATGTTTTTT
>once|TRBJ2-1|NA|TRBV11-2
CASSPTQGSDEQFF
TGTGCCAGCAGCCCCACACAGGGTTCCGATGAGCAGTTCTTC
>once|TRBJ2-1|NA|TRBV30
CAWSVRWLRSSYNEQFF
TGTGCCTGGAGTGTACGGTGGCTCCGGAGCTCCTACAATGAGCAGTTCTTC
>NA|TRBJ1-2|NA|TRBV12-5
CASGLVPGMGPDGYTF
TGTGCTAGTGGTTTGGTACCAGGGATGGGGCCGGATGGCTACACCTTC
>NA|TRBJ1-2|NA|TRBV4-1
CASSQAETGRSYGYTF
TGCGCCAGCAGCCAAGCCGAGACAGGCCGGTCCTATGGCTACACCTTC
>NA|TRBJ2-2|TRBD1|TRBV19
CASSIRGPNSGELFF
TGTGCCAGTAGTATCAGGGGGCCTAATTCCGGGGAGCTGTTTTTT
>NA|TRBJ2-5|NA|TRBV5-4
CASSPGGTRSQETQYF
TGTGCCAGCAGTCCCGGGGGGACAAGAAGCCAAGAGACCCAGTACTTC
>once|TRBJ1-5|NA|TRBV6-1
CASSDYSNQPQHF
TGTGCCAGCAGTGATTATAGCAATCAGCCCCAGCATTTT
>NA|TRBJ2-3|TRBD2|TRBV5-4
CASSGGLVTDTQYF
TGTGCCAGCAGCGGTGGACTAGTAACAGATACGCAGTATTTT
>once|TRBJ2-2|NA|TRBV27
CASSLSMSGTGELFF
TGTGCCAGCAGTTTATCGATGTCGGGTACCGGGGAGCTGTTTTTT
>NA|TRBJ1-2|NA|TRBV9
CASSSGTGNYGYTF
TGTGCCAGCAGCAGCGGAACAGGGAACTATGGCTACACCTTC
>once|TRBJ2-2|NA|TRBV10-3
CAIKTAGIGTGELFF
TGTGCCATCAAAACGGCGGGAATAGGTACCGGGGAGCTGTTTTTT
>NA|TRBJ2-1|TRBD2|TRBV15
CATSRAPRGSSYNEQFF
TGTGCCACCAGCAGAGCCCCTCGCGGGAGCTCCTACAATGAGCAGTTCTTC
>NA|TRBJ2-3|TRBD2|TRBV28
CASSPLRRGADTDTQYF
TGTGCCAGCAGCCCGCTCCGGCGGGGGGCGGACACAGATACGCAGTATTTT
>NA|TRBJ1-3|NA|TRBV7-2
CASSLPGAGNTIYF
TGTGCCAGCAGCTTACCAGGGGCTGGAAACACCATATATTTT
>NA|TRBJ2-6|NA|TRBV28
CASSFPNVRTGANVLTF
TGTGCCAGCAGTTTCCCAAATGTGAGGACTGGGGCCAACGTCCTGACTTTC
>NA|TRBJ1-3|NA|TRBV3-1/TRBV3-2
CASSQMPGAGNTIYF
TGTGCCAGCAGCCAAATGCCAGGGGCTGGAAACACCATATATTTT
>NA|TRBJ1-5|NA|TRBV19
CASSPRGPNSNQPQHF
TGTGCCAGTAGTCCAAGGGGCCCAAATAGCAATCAGCCCCAGCATTTT
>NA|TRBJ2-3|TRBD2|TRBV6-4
CASIRLAGGNTDTQYF
TGTGCCAGCATCAGACTAGCGGGGGGAAACACAGATACGCAGTATTTT
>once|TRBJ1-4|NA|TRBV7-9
CASSLPERGASDEKLFF
TGTGCCAGCAGCTTACCCGAACGGGGGGCCTCCGACGAAAAACTGTTTTTT
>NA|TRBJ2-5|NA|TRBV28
CASRKTGLETQYF
TGTGCCAGCAGAAAAACAGGGTTGGAGACCCAGTACTTC
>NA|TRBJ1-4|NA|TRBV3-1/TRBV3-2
CARGADGEKLFF
TGTGCCAGAGGGGCGGATGGTGAAAAACTGTTTTTT
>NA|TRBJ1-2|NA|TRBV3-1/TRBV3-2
CASSQVEDIYGYTF
TGTGCCAGCAGCCAAGTAGAGGACATCTATGGCTACACCTTC
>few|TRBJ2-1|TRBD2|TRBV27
CASRPGLVGSLAYNEQFF
TGTGCCAGCCGACCAGGACTAGTGGGGTCTCTAGCCTACAATGAGCAGTTCTTC
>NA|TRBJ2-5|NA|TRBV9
CASSVGVGFLETQYF
TGTGCCAGCAGCGTAGGCGTCGGGTTCTTAGAGACCCAGTACTTC
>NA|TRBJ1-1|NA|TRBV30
CAWRGKGAEAFF
TGTGCCTGGAGGGGAAAGGGGGCTGAAGCTTTCTTT